Listed below are T cell receptor beta chains from one sample, sequenced in a study of T cell responses to AZD1222 COVID-19 vaccine. Clones were sequenced by immunoSEQ multiplex PCR, and TCRdb holds only the in-frame ones, with some missing. The table records about 55,000 clones, around 89% of them present only once. Sequences were derived from peripheral blood, sampled on day 0 of AZD1222 vaccination. The source of these receptors is an adult in good health. CDR3s include the opening cysteine and the closing phenylalanine or tryptophan. Fields, in order: J gene, D gene, clone size, V gene, CDR3 DNA, CDR3 protein. D genes are given only for firm matches. Some rows have no size entry. The others give once, few or many, or a class for an expanded clone.

>TRBJ2-5|NA|NA|TRBV7-3
TGTGCCAGCAGCTTTGGCATCGCAGGGGAGACCCAGTACTTC
CASSFGIAGETQYF
>TRBJ2-1|TRBD1|NA|TRBV24-1
TGTGCCACCAGTGACCCGGGACAGGGGAACTACAATGAGCAGTTCTTC
CATSDPGQGNYNEQFF
>TRBJ2-1|NA|NA|TRBV14
TGTGCCAGCAGCCGGAATGGGGTTTGGGCTGAGCAGTTCTTC
CASSRNGVWAEQFF
>TRBJ1-4|NA|NA|TRBV2
TGTGCCAGCAGTGAATGGGCCCGGGGGGAAAAACTGTTTTTT
CASSEWARGEKLFF
>TRBJ2-3|TRBD2|NA|TRBV9
TGTGCCAGCAGCGTAGCCCTAGCGGGAGGGCCAGATACGCAGTATTTT
CASSVALAGGPDTQYF
>TRBJ1-4|NA|NA|TRBV6-5
TGTGCCAGCAGTTACTCGAAAGTAAATGAAAAACTGTTTTTT
CASSYSKVNEKLFF
>TRBJ2-2|NA|NA|TRBV5-1
TGCGCCAGCAGCTTCCGGGACTCGATGAACACCGGGGAGCTGTTTTTT
CASSFRDSMNTGELFF
>TRBJ2-5|TRBD2|NA|TRBV4-2
TGTGCCAGCAGCCACCGAGTTGGGGTAGCGGGAGGAGAGACCCAGTACTTC
CASSHRVGVAGGETQYF
>TRBJ1-2|NA|NA|TRBV2
TGTGCCAGCAGGGGACCGGTCTATGGCTACACCTTC
CASRGPVYGYTF
>TRBJ2-3|NA|NA|TRBV19
TGTGCCAGTACCCAGTTTGTGGGACCACCTAGCACAGATACGCAGTATTTT
CASTQFVGPPSTDTQYF
>TRBJ1-5|TRBD1|once|TRBV2
TGTGCCAGCAGTGAAGTGTCAGGGGGTTATCAGCCCCAGCATTTT
CASSEVSGGYQPQHF
>TRBJ2-2|NA|NA|TRBV9
TGTGCCAGCAGCGTAGACTCAGGGCGCACCGGGGAGCTGTTTTTT
CASSVDSGRTGELFF
>TRBJ1-2|TRBD1|few|TRBV13
TGTGCCAGCAGACAGGGGGGGAACTATGGCTACACCTTC
CASRQGGNYGYTF
>TRBJ1-3|NA|NA|TRBV3-1/TRBV3-2
TGTGCCAGCAGACTACAGAGCTCTGGAAACACCATATATTTT
CASRLQSSGNTIYF
>TRBJ1-6|NA|NA|TRBV20-1
TGCAGTGCTAGAGGGGATTCACCCCTCCACTTT
CSARGDSPLHF
>TRBJ1-5|NA|NA|TRBV28
TGTGCCAGCAGGGGAAACAATCAGCCCCAGCATTTT
CASRGNNQPQHF
>TRBJ2-3|NA|few|TRBV9
TGTGCCAGCAGCGTAGGGCACACAGATACGCAGTATTTT
CASSVGHTDTQYF
>TRBJ1-1|NA|NA|TRBV18
TGTGCCAGCTCACCCTTGGACACCAGTAACACTGAAGCTTTCTTT
CASSPLDTSNTEAFF
>TRBJ2-1|TRBD2|NA|TRBV28
TGTGCCAGCAGTTTTCGTGGGAGGGTGGGCAATGAGCAGTTCTTC
CASSFRGRVGNEQFF
>TRBJ2-3|TRBD2|NA|TRBV7-9
TGTGCCAGCAGCTCCCTAACCGGGACTAGTCTTCATACGCAGTATTTT
CASSSLTGTSLHTQYF
>TRBJ2-1|TRBD1|NA|TRBV7-3
TGTGCCAGCAGCTATAGACAGGGCTCCTACAATGAGCAGTTCTTC
CASSYRQGSYNEQFF
>TRBJ2-1|NA|NA|TRBV9
TGTGCCAGCAGCACACCAGGGTTACCTGAGCAGTTCTTC
CASSTPGLPEQFF
>TRBJ2-6|NA|NA|TRBV7-9
TGTGCCAGCAGCTCCCCCGGGGCCAACGTCCTGACTTTC
CASSSPGANVLTF
>TRBJ1-2|NA|few|TRBV7-9
TGTGCCAGCAGCGACGCGGGCCGTAATGGCTACACCTTC
CASSDAGRNGYTF
>TRBJ1-4|NA|NA|TRBV11-2
TGTGCCAGCAGCTTAGGCTCGAATGAAAAACTGTTTTTT
CASSLGSNEKLFF
>TRBJ2-1|TRBD2|NA|TRBV15
TGTGCCACCAGCAGAGATGAGGGAGGGCCCGTCTATGAGCAGTTCTTC
CATSRDEGGPVYEQFF
>TRBJ2-1|NA|NA|TRBV19
TGTGCCAGTAGCGTCAGAATAGTGAATGAGCAGTTCTTC
CASSVRIVNEQFF
>TRBJ2-1|TRBD2|NA|TRBV18
TGTGCCAGCTCACCAACGGGACTAGAAGCGTCTGAGCAGTTCTTC
CASSPTGLEASEQFF
>TRBJ2-5|NA|NA|TRBV5-1
TGCGCCAGCAGCTTGGGACTCCCGGCGGAGACCCAGTACTTC
CASSLGLPAETQYF
>TRBJ2-7|TRBD2|NA|TRBV28
TGTGCCAGCAGCCAGACTAGCGGCCGCTCCTACGAGCAGTACTTC
CASSQTSGRSYEQYF
>TRBJ2-1|TRBD2|NA|TRBV6-5
TGTGCCAGCAGGCCACCGGGACTAGAATACAATGAGCAGTTCTTC
CASRPPGLEYNEQFF
>TRBJ2-7|NA|NA|TRBV19
TGTGCCAGTAGTATAGGTTACCTAGCCTACGAGCAGTACTTC
CASSIGYLAYEQYF
>TRBJ1-5|NA|NA|TRBV7-3
TGTGCCAGCAGCTACCTGGGGAGGGCTCGCAATCAGCCCCAGCATTTT
CASSYLGRARNQPQHF
>TRBJ2-5|NA|NA|TRBV3-1/TRBV3-2
TGTGCCAGCGAGCAATTTAGGGAGACCCAGTACTTC
CASEQFRETQYF
>TRBJ1-4|TRBD1|NA|TRBV2
TGTGCCAGCAGAATAAGGACAGGGCTTGAGGTAAAACTGTTTTTT
CASRIRTGLEVKLFF
>TRBJ1-4|NA|NA|TRBV5-1
TGCGCCAGCAGCTTGGAGGACTCTAAGTCAGAAAAACTGTTTTTT
CASSLEDSKSEKLFF
>TRBJ1-5|TRBD1|NA|TRBV29-1
TGCAGCGCCGGACAGGGGACTCAGCCCCAGCATTTT
CSAGQGTQPQHF
>TRBJ2-7|NA|NA|TRBV3-1/TRBV3-2
TGTGCCAGCAGCCAAGATGATCGGACGCACGAGCAGTACTTC
CASSQDDRTHEQYF
>TRBJ1-3|NA|NA|TRBV29-1
TGCAGCGTTGAGGCAGGGAGAAACACCATATATTTT
CSVEAGRNTIYF